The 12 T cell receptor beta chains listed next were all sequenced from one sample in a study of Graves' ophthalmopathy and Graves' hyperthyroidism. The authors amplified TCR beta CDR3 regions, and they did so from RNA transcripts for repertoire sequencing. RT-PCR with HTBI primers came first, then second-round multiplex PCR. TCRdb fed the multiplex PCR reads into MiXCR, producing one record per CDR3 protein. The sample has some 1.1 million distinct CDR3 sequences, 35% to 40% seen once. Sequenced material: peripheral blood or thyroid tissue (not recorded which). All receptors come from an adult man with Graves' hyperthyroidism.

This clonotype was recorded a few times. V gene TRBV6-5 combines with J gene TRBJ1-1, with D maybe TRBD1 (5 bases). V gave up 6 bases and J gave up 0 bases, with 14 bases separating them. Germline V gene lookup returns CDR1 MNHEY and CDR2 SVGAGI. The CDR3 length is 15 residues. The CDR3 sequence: CASRELTVMNTEAFF. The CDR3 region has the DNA TGTGCCAGCAGGGAACTGACAGTAATGAACACTGAAGCTTTCTTT.

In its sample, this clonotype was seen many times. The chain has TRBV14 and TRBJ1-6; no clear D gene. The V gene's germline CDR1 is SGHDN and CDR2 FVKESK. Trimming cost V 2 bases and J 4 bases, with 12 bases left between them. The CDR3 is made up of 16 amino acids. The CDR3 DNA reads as TGTGCCAGCAGCCAAAGGACGGTCGGTTATAATTCACCCCTCCACTTT. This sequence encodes CASSQRTVGYNSPLHF.

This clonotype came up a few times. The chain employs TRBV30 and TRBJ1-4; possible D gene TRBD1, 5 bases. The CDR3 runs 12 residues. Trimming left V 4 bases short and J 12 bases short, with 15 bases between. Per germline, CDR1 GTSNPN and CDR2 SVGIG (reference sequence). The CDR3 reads CAWTGLGTELFF. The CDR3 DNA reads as TGTGCCTGGACAGGGTTGGGTACGGAACTGTTTTTT.

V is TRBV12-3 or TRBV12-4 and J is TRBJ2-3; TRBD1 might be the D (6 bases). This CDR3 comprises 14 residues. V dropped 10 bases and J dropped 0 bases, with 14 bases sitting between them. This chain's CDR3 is CAIRNQGSTDTQYF. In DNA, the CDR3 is TGTGCCATACGAAATCAGGGGAGCACAGATACGCAGTATTTT.

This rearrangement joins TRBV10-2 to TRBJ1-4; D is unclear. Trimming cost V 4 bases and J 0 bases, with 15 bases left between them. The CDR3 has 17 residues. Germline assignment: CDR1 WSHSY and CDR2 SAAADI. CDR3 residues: CASSAGLAGATNEKLFF. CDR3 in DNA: TGCGCCAGCAGTGCCGGACTAGCGGGAGCAACTAATGAAAAACTGTTTTTT.

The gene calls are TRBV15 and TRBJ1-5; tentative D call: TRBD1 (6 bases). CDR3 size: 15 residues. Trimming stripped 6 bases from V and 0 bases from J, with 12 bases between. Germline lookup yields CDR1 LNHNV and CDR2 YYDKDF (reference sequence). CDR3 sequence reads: CATSRRTDSNQPQHF. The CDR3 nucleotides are TGTGCCACCAGTCGCAGGACAGATAGCAATCAGCCCCAGCATTTT.

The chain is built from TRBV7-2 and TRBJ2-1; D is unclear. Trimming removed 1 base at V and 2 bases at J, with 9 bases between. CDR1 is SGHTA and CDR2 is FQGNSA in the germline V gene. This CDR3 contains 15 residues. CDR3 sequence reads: CASSLVLGPYNEQFF. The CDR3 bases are TGTGCCAGCAGCTTAGTATTAGGGCCCTACAATGAGCAGTTCTTC.

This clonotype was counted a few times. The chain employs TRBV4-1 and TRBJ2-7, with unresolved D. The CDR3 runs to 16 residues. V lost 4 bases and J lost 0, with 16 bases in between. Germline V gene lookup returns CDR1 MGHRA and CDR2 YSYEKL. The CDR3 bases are TGCGCCAGCAGCCGGGAAGGGCAGACCAGCTCCTACGAGCAGTACTTC. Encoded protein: CASSREGQTSSYEQYF.

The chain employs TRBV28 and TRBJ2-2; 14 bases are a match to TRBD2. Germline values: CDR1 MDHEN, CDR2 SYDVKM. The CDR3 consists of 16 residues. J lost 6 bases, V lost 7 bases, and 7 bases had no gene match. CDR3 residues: CASNQGLAGESGELFF. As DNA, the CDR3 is TGTGCCAGCAACCAGGGACTAGCGGGAGAGTCCGGGGAGCTGTTTTTT.

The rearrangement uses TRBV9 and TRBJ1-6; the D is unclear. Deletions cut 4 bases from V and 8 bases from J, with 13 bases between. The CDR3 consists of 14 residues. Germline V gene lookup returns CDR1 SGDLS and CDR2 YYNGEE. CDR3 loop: CASSSDWGDSPLHF. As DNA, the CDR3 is TGTGCCAGCAGCTCCGACTGGGGAGATTCACCCCTCCACTTT.

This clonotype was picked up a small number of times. The CDR3 protein is CASSTTLGQGTKTYEQYF. DNA for the CDR3: TGTGCCAGCAGTACTACATTGGGACAGGGGACAAAAACCTACGAGCAGTACTTC. The chain links TRBV12-3 or TRBV12-4 to TRBJ2-7; 10 bases line up with TRBD1. The CDR3 runs 18 residues. The V and J ends lost 5 bases and 2 bases, in that order; junction bases with no gene match: 15.

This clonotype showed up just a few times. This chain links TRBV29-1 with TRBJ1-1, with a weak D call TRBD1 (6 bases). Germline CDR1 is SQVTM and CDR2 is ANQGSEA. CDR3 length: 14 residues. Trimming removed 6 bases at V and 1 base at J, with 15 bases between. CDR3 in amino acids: CSVLRGTANTEAFF. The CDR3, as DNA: TGCAGCGTCCTAAGGGGGACGGCGAACACTGAAGCTTTCTTT.